The clone carrying this T cell receptor (beta chain) turned up a few times. The antigen remains undetermined. The whole isolated RNA underwent reverse transcription, so sequencing captured expressed TCRB transcripts. Repertoires were generated with immunoSEQ multiplex PCR, while TCRdb's copy carries only in-frame clones and drops some. The sample lists approximately 37,000 clones, around 64% seen once, with roughly 2% in the top ten. This record comes from a study of beta chain features in type 1 diabetes. Study observations and caveats: Moderate but significant shortening of TCRB CDR3s was recorded in all four CD4+ subsets from Type 1 diabetes patients.

Germline CDR1 and CDR2: SGHAT and FQDESV (reference sequence). V was clipped by 2 bases and J by 2 bases; unmatched bases: 6. The CDR3 consists of 16 residues. The genes are TRBV11-1 and TRBJ2-1, with TRBD2 identical over 7 bases. This clonotype originated in a woman in her 30s in good health. Sequences were obtained from Tregs from blood. The DNA for the CDR3 is TGTGCCAGCAGCTTAATGGGGGGACTACCCTACAATGAGCAGTTCTTC. It specifies CASSLMGGLPYNEQFF.